This T cell receptor (beta chain) originates from a study of cytomegalovirus exposure and HLA in healthy donors. Study background: Previous work identified roughly 120 million unique TCR beta sequences from about 179 million T cells.

13 Jbeta primers and 60 Vbeta primers were used for the PCR. Original processing notes: Counted up in a later analysis, unique TCR beta chains came to 65 million to 100 million, with 9.5 million to 13 million shared. Clones were sequenced by immunoSEQ multiplex PCR, and TCRdb holds only the in-frame ones, with some missing. V and J calls and clone size are copied from that table; D and trimming were computed from the DNA. The data hold 120,000 to 150,000 clones, with about 74% observed a single time. Losses at the gene ends were 4 bases for V and 3 bases for J; bases not matched to a gene: 5. There are 14 residues in the CDR3. Germline V lookup: CDR1 SGHDT, CDR2 YYEEEE. As concerns this clone: Its antigen is currently unknown.

Study-wide points: Associated with cytomegalovirus, according to the listing, were some 150 TCR beta chains. Some highly shared sequence variants likely arose as a pipeline artifact.

The sequence came from a woman between 45 and 65 years old in good health and CMV-seronegative. This sequence joins TRBV5-6 and TRBJ1-2, with 8 bases identical to TRBD1. The sequencing sample was made of PBMCs. CDR3 region: CASSPQGVYYGYTF. As DNA, the CDR3 is TGTGCCAGCAGCCCACAGGGGGTATACTATGGCTACACCTTC.